The sample holds many counts of the clone carrying this T cell receptor beta chain. What it binds is unknown. The sample is drawn from a study of T cells in Graves' hyperthyroidism and ophthalmopathy. Whole-study results and caveats: The majority of expanded thyroid clonotypes above 0.001 also appeared in blood.

RNA transcripts served as the template for amplifying TCR beta CDR3 regions. Primed by the HTBI set, a first-round RT-PCR was run on the TCR CDR3. Using its own MiXCR run on the multiplex PCR reads, TCRdb lists one record per CDR3 protein. The sample contains about 350,000 distinct CDR3 sequences, less than 20% of which appear only once. Trimming took off 5 bases at V and 4 bases at J, with 12 bases between the two ends. The germline V gene has CDR1 SGHDT and CDR2 YYEEEE. The CDR3 spans 13 residues. A NOSPECS grade of at least 4, a Clinical Activity Score of at least 3 and duration under 3 months were recorded in ophthalmopathy patients. Uncontrolled infection, other autoimmune disease, pregnancy and lactation each barred patients from inclusion.

The chain recombines TRBV5-6 with TRBJ1-2, with a possible D match to TRBD1 (6 bases). This clonotype was sampled from a middle-aged woman with Graves' ophthalmopathy. Sequenced sample: blood. CDR3 in amino acids: CASRSGQTYGYTF. CDR3 bases: TGTGCCAGCAGATCAGGACAGACCTATGGCTACACCTTC. The full variable domain, rest sourced from reference TRBV5-6 and TRBJ1-2, is DAGVTQSPTHLIKTRGQQVTLRCSPKSGHDTVSWYQQALGQGPQFIFQYYEEEERQRGNFPDRFSGHQFPNYSSELNVNALLLGDSALYLCASRSGQTYGYTFGSGTRLTVV.